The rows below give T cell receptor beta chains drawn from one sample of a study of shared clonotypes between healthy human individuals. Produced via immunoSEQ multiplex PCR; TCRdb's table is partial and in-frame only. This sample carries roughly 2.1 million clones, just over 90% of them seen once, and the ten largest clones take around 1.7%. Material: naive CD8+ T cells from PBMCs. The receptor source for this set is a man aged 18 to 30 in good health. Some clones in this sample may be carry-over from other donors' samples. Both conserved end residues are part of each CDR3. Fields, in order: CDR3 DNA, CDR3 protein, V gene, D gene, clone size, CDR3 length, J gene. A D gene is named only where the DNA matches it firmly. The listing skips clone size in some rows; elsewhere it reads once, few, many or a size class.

CDR3 DNA: TGTGCCAGCAGCGTAGGGGGACAGGCCCACAATGAGCAGTTCTTC
CDR3 protein: CASSVGGQAHNEQFF
V gene: TRBV9
D gene: TRBD1
clone size: -
CDR3 length: 15
J gene: TRBJ2-1

CDR3 DNA: TGTGCCAGCAGCCCTGAACGGAACTACGAGCAGTACTTC
CDR3 protein: CASSPERNYEQYF
V gene: TRBV7-9
D gene: -
clone size: -
CDR3 length: 13
J gene: TRBJ2-7

CDR3 DNA: TGTGCCAGCAGCTCGGGAGGGGAGCTACCCTACGAGCAGTACTTC
CDR3 protein: CASSSGGELPYEQYF
V gene: TRBV5-4
D gene: TRBD2
clone size: -
CDR3 length: 15
J gene: TRBJ2-7

CDR3 DNA: TGCGCCAGCAGCTATGATAACCTAAACACATTCCCGGGACAGCCCAATGAAAAACTGTTTTTT
CDR3 protein: CASSYDNLNTFPGQPNEKLFF
V gene: TRBV5-1
D gene: TRBD1
clone size: -
CDR3 length: 21
J gene: TRBJ1-4

CDR3 DNA: TGTGCCAGCAGTGAACCAGGGTCTCAGTATAATTCACCCCTCCACTTT
CDR3 protein: CASSEPGSQYNSPLHF
V gene: TRBV28
D gene: -
clone size: -
CDR3 length: 16
J gene: TRBJ1-6

CDR3 DNA: TGCAGCGTTGTGGGCCAGGCGACCTACAATGAGCAGTTCTTC
CDR3 protein: CSVVGQATYNEQFF
V gene: TRBV29-1
D gene: -
clone size: -
CDR3 length: 14
J gene: TRBJ2-1

CDR3 DNA: TGTGCCAGCAGATTCAGGGGACTAAATTCACCCCTCCACTTT
CDR3 protein: CASRFRGLNSPLHF
V gene: TRBV28
D gene: -
clone size: -
CDR3 length: 14
J gene: TRBJ1-6

CDR3 DNA: TGCGCCTCCGGGACTAGCGGGAGAACCTCCGAGCAGTACTTC
CDR3 protein: CASGTSGRTSEQYF
V gene: TRBV10-1
D gene: TRBD2
clone size: once
CDR3 length: 14
J gene: TRBJ2-7

CDR3 DNA: TGTGCCAGCTTGGGACCGGACGAGAACGAGCAGTACTTC
CDR3 protein: CASLGPDENEQYF
V gene: TRBV6-1
D gene: -
clone size: -
CDR3 length: 13
J gene: TRBJ2-7

CDR3 DNA: TGTGCCAGTAGCCCTCTCCGGGGGACCGCCGATTTCAGCTCCTACGAGCAGTACTTC
CDR3 protein: CASSPLRGTADFSSYEQYF
V gene: TRBV19
D gene: -
clone size: -
CDR3 length: 19
J gene: TRBJ2-7

CDR3 DNA: TGTGCCATCCGAACGTTTGGACAGGGGGGGAGAGATACGCAGTATTTT
CDR3 protein: CAIRTFGQGGRDTQYF
V gene: TRBV10-3
D gene: TRBD1
clone size: -
CDR3 length: 16
J gene: TRBJ2-3

CDR3 DNA: TGCGCCAGCAGCGGAGTATGGGGAGATACGCAGTATTTT
CDR3 protein: CASSGVWGDTQYF
V gene: TRBV5-1
D gene: -
clone size: -
CDR3 length: 13
J gene: TRBJ2-3

CDR3 DNA: TGTGCCAGCAGCCAAGAACTGGTGGTGTCCACTGAAGCTTTCTTT
CDR3 protein: CASSQELVVSTEAFF
V gene: TRBV14
D gene: -
clone size: -
CDR3 length: 15
J gene: TRBJ1-1

CDR3 DNA: TGTGCCAGCAGCTTGGTAGCGCTTTCGAGAGATGAGCAGTTCTTC
CDR3 protein: CASSLVALSRDEQFF
V gene: TRBV5-4
D gene: -
clone size: -
CDR3 length: 15
J gene: TRBJ2-1

CDR3 DNA: TGTGCCAGCAGTTTATCCCGCACTATCACCGGGGAGCTGTTTTTT
CDR3 protein: CASSLSRTITGELFF
V gene: TRBV28
D gene: -
clone size: few
CDR3 length: 15
J gene: TRBJ2-2

CDR3 DNA: TGTGCCAGCAGTTGGGTGGTCGGGGGGGATGGAAACACCATATATTTT
CDR3 protein: CASSWVVGGDGNTIYF
V gene: TRBV28
D gene: -
clone size: -
CDR3 length: 16
J gene: TRBJ1-3

CDR3 DNA: TGTGCCAGCAGCTCACATCCTGCTGCAGCAGGGACCCCCTACACCTTC
CDR3 protein: CASSSHPAAAGTPYTF
V gene: TRBV7-9
D gene: -
clone size: -
CDR3 length: 16
J gene: TRBJ1-2

CDR3 DNA: TGTGCCAGCAGTTTATACGGGACAACCCACAATGAGCAGTTCTTC
CDR3 protein: CASSLYGTTHNEQFF
V gene: TRBV28
D gene: -
clone size: once
CDR3 length: 15
J gene: TRBJ2-1

CDR3 DNA: TGTGCCAGCAGCTTCTGGACAGGGGGCACCTACGAGCAGTACTTC
CDR3 protein: CASSFWTGGTYEQYF
V gene: TRBV11-2
D gene: TRBD1
clone size: -
CDR3 length: 15
J gene: TRBJ2-7

CDR3 DNA: TGTGCCAGCAGCTTACTGACGGGGCCGACTATGGGGACCAAAGATACGCAGTATTTT
CDR3 protein: CASSLLTGPTMGTKDTQYF
V gene: TRBV7-9
D gene: -
clone size: -
CDR3 length: 19
J gene: TRBJ2-3

CDR3 DNA: TGTGCCAGCAGTGTTCCGACAGGGGCCCAAGAGACCCAGTACTTC
CDR3 protein: CASSVPTGAQETQYF
V gene: TRBV6-1
D gene: TRBD1
clone size: once
CDR3 length: 15
J gene: TRBJ2-5

CDR3 DNA: TGCGCCAGCAGCCAAATAATGAACAGGGTCTTAAATGAAAAACTGTTTTTT
CDR3 protein: CASSQIMNRVLNEKLFF
V gene: TRBV4-1
D gene: -
clone size: -
CDR3 length: 17
J gene: TRBJ1-4

CDR3 DNA: TGTGCCAGCAGTAATCTTCAGACTAGCGGCACAGATACGCAGTATTTT
CDR3 protein: CASSNLQTSGTDTQYF
V gene: TRBV27
D gene: TRBD2
clone size: -
CDR3 length: 16
J gene: TRBJ2-3

CDR3 DNA: TGTGCCAGCAGTCATCGGACATACGAGCAGTACTTC
CDR3 protein: CASSHRTYEQYF
V gene: TRBV6-6
D gene: -
clone size: -
CDR3 length: 12
J gene: TRBJ2-7

CDR3 DNA: TGTGCCAGCAGCTTAGTGCACAGGACTGGCTCCTACGAGCAGTACTTC
CDR3 protein: CASSLVHRTGSYEQYF
V gene: TRBV7-9
D gene: -
clone size: -
CDR3 length: 16
J gene: TRBJ2-7

CDR3 DNA: TGTGCCAGCAGTTCCTTCCCTCAGGGGGCGGTAAACATTCAGTACTTC
CDR3 protein: CASSSFPQGAVNIQYF
V gene: TRBV6-5
D gene: TRBD1
clone size: -
CDR3 length: 16
J gene: TRBJ2-4

CDR3 DNA: TGCGCCAGCAGTGAGAGAACTAGCTACGAGCAGTACTTC
CDR3 protein: CASSERTSYEQYF
V gene: TRBV10-2
D gene: -
clone size: -
CDR3 length: 13
J gene: TRBJ2-7

CDR3 DNA: TGTGCCACAGCAATGACAGGGCGCACTGAAGCTTTCTTT
CDR3 protein: CATAMTGRTEAFF
V gene: TRBV28
D gene: TRBD1
clone size: -
CDR3 length: 13
J gene: TRBJ1-1

CDR3 DNA: TGCGCCAGCAGCCATCGGATGTATCAGCCCCAGCATTTT
CDR3 protein: CASSHRMYQPQHF
V gene: TRBV4-1
D gene: -
clone size: -
CDR3 length: 13
J gene: TRBJ1-5

CDR3 DNA: TGTGCCAGCAGCTACCTTCGAAGCGGATCTACCAATGAGCAGTTCTTC
CDR3 protein: CASSYLRSGSTNEQFF
V gene: TRBV11-2
D gene: -
clone size: -
CDR3 length: 16
J gene: TRBJ2-1

CDR3 DNA: TGTGCCAGCAGCCCCCGTGGGGGCGCTGGCTCCGAGCAGTACTTC
CDR3 protein: CASSPRGGAGSEQYF
V gene: TRBV27
D gene: -
clone size: -
CDR3 length: 15
J gene: TRBJ2-7

CDR3 DNA: TGTGCCAGCACTGCATACGGACTAGCGGCACCCTACAATGAGCAGTTCTTC
CDR3 protein: CASTAYGLAAPYNEQFF
V gene: TRBV27
D gene: TRBD2
clone size: -
CDR3 length: 17
J gene: TRBJ2-1

CDR3 DNA: TGTGCCAGCAGAATATACCAGGGGAGTGAGGAAAAACTGTTTTTT
CDR3 protein: CASRIYQGSEEKLFF
V gene: TRBV28
D gene: -
clone size: -
CDR3 length: 15
J gene: TRBJ1-4

CDR3 DNA: TGTGCCAGCAGCTTAGCGCTCGACGGATTCACTGAAGCTTTCTTT
CDR3 protein: CASSLALDGFTEAFF
V gene: TRBV7-6
D gene: -
clone size: -
CDR3 length: 15
J gene: TRBJ1-1

CDR3 DNA: TGTGCCAGCAGCTTAATCGGAGGCGGCACAGATACGCAGTATTTT
CDR3 protein: CASSLIGGGTDTQYF
V gene: TRBV7-2
D gene: -
clone size: -
CDR3 length: 15
J gene: TRBJ2-3

CDR3 DNA: TGCGCCAGCAGCACCTGGACTAGCGGGTTCTCCTACGAGCAGTACTTC
CDR3 protein: CASSTWTSGFSYEQYF
V gene: TRBV5-1
D gene: TRBD2
clone size: -
CDR3 length: 16
J gene: TRBJ2-7

CDR3 DNA: TGTGCCAGCACGCAGGGACGTCAAGATACGCAGTATTTT
CDR3 protein: CASTQGRQDTQYF
V gene: TRBV27
D gene: -
clone size: once
CDR3 length: 13
J gene: TRBJ2-3

CDR3 DNA: TGTGCCAGCAGTGAAGCCCCCGGTTACGAGCAGTACTTC
CDR3 protein: CASSEAPGYEQYF
V gene: TRBV2
D gene: -
clone size: -
CDR3 length: 13
J gene: TRBJ2-7

CDR3 DNA: TGTGCCAGCAGTTACGGACTGAATTACAATGAGCAGTTCTTC
CDR3 protein: CASSYGLNYNEQFF
V gene: TRBV6-5
D gene: -
clone size: -
CDR3 length: 14
J gene: TRBJ2-1

CDR3 DNA: TGTGCCAGCAGCAATGCAGGGGGCGCGTCTGGGGCCAACGTCCTGACTTTC
CDR3 protein: CASSNAGGASGANVLTF
V gene: TRBV11-2
D gene: TRBD1
clone size: -
CDR3 length: 17
J gene: TRBJ2-6

CDR3 DNA: TGCGCCAGCAGATATGAACTAGGCACCTACGAGCAGTACTTC
CDR3 protein: CASRYELGTYEQYF
V gene: TRBV5-1
D gene: -
clone size: -
CDR3 length: 14
J gene: TRBJ2-7

CDR3 DNA: TGTGCCAGCAGTGAATGGGGTCCCGAGGTAGTAAACTATGGCTACACCTTC
CDR3 protein: CASSEWGPEVVNYGYTF
V gene: TRBV6-1
D gene: -
clone size: -
CDR3 length: 17
J gene: TRBJ1-2

CDR3 DNA: TGCGCCAGCAGCCAAGCAGGGGCTTCAGGGAATGAGCAGTTCTTC
CDR3 protein: CASSQAGASGNEQFF
V gene: TRBV4-1
D gene: -
clone size: -
CDR3 length: 15
J gene: TRBJ2-1

CDR3 DNA: TGTGCCAGCAGCCATAGCGGGAGGGCCTTGAATGAGCAGTTCTTC
CDR3 protein: CASSHSGRALNEQFF
V gene: TRBV7-6
D gene: TRBD2
clone size: -
CDR3 length: 15
J gene: TRBJ2-1

CDR3 DNA: TGCAGCGGCCGGACAGGGCCCGGGGAGCTGTTTTTT
CDR3 protein: CSGRTGPGELFF
V gene: TRBV29-1
D gene: TRBD1
clone size: -
CDR3 length: 12
J gene: TRBJ2-2

CDR3 DNA: TGTGCCACCCCCGGGTCTAGCTCGGGGTTCTTC
CDR3 protein: CATPGSSSGFF
V gene: TRBV19
D gene: -
clone size: -
CDR3 length: 11
J gene: TRBJ2-1

CDR3 DNA: TGTGCCAGCAGCGTAGCTAAGCGGAGCCTCACAGATACGCAGTATTTT
CDR3 protein: CASSVAKRSLTDTQYF
V gene: TRBV9
D gene: -
clone size: -
CDR3 length: 16
J gene: TRBJ2-3

CDR3 DNA: TGTGCCAGCAGCCCGCGGGACAGAATCTACGAGCAGTACTTC
CDR3 protein: CASSPRDRIYEQYF
V gene: TRBV7-8
D gene: -
clone size: few
CDR3 length: 14
J gene: TRBJ2-7

CDR3 DNA: TGTGCCAGCAGCCAAGTGTTTGGTGTTGCTAGCGGGAACGAGCAGTACTTC
CDR3 protein: CASSQVFGVASGNEQYF
V gene: TRBV4-2
D gene: TRBD2
clone size: -
CDR3 length: 17
J gene: TRBJ2-7

CDR3 DNA: TGTGCCAGCAGCATAATGCGGGGACAGGGCGGTGAAGCTTTCTTT
CDR3 protein: CASSIMRGQGGEAFF
V gene: TRBV5-6
D gene: TRBD1
clone size: -
CDR3 length: 15
J gene: TRBJ1-1

CDR3 DNA: TGTGCCATCAGTGGACTAGCGGCAGTTCACGAGCAGTACTTC
CDR3 protein: CAISGLAAVHEQYF
V gene: TRBV10-3
D gene: TRBD2
clone size: -
CDR3 length: 14
J gene: TRBJ2-7

CDR3 DNA: TGTGCCAGCAGTGAGATTGGGCTCAGCTCCTACAATGAGCAGTTCTTC
CDR3 protein: CASSEIGLSSYNEQFF
V gene: TRBV6-4
D gene: -
clone size: -
CDR3 length: 16
J gene: TRBJ2-1

CDR3 DNA: TGCGCCAGCAGCCCGACGGAGGGGACCTCGGATGAGCAGTTCTTC
CDR3 protein: CASSPTEGTSDEQFF
V gene: TRBV4-3
D gene: -
clone size: -
CDR3 length: 15
J gene: TRBJ2-1

CDR3 DNA: TGTGCCAGCGCCAGAGCGGGGGGCTCCTACAATGAGCAGTTCTTC
CDR3 protein: CASARAGGSYNEQFF
V gene: TRBV27
D gene: TRBD2
clone size: -
CDR3 length: 15
J gene: TRBJ2-1

CDR3 DNA: TGTGCCAGCAGTAAACAGGGAGGCAACACTGAAGCTTTCTTT
CDR3 protein: CASSKQGGNTEAFF
V gene: TRBV27
D gene: -
clone size: few
CDR3 length: 14
J gene: TRBJ1-1